A single sample gave rise to the 16 T cell receptor beta chains below, sequenced in a study of shared clonotypes between healthy human individuals. Some clones are missing from TCRdb's copy, which holds only in-frame ones; the method was immunoSEQ multiplex PCR. Of some 470,000 clones listed, about three quarters were seen once; the top ten hold approximately 12%. Sample: PBMCs. The receptors come from a woman in her forties in good health. Some clones in this sample may be carry-over from other donors' samples.

The CDR3 reads CASAGTTDTQYF. The CDR3 nucleotides are TGTGCCAGCGCTGGGACTACAGATACGCAGTATTTT. The chain employs TRBV28 and TRBJ2-3; D might be TRBD2 (6 bases). Trimming shortened V by 8 bases and J by 3 bases, and 9 bases separated the two germline ends. From germline, CDR1 is MDHEN and CDR2 SYDVKM. CDR3 length equals 12 residues.

This chain joins TRBV15 and TRBJ2-7; a possible D gene is TRBD2 (6 bases). The CDR3 sequence is 15 residues long. The ends were cut back, 0 bases at V and 3 bases at J, with 12 bases in the middle. CDR1 LNHNV and CDR2 YYDKDF come from the germline V gene (reference sequence). CDR3 nucleotides: TGTGCCACCAGCAGAGATCGCGGGACGGGCTACGAGCAGTACTTC. As protein: CATSRDRGTGYEQYF.

This clone has a single count. The genes are TRBV5-4 and TRBJ2-1; tentative D call: TRBD1 (5 bases). The CDR3 totals 15 residues. From germline, CDR1 is SGHNT and CDR2 YYREEE (reference sequence). The germline V and J ends were trimmed by 0 bases and 6 bases, with 13 bases remaining between them. CDR3 sequence reads: CASSLGWGVGNEQFF. CDR3 bases: TGTGCCAGCAGCTTGGGATGGGGCGTGGGCAATGAGCAGTTCTTC.

The chain joins TRBV30 to TRBJ2-5, with TRBD1 identical over 10 bases. The DNA end is more similar to TRBJ2-7, so the J call may be wrong. The germline V gene has CDR1 GTSNPN and CDR2 SVGIG (reference sequence). CDR3 length: 16 residues. The CDR3 reads CAWSVGTGAFSYEQYF. As DNA, the CDR3 is TGTGCCTGGAGTGTCGGGACAGGGGCCTTTAGCTACGAGCAGTACTTC.

The DNA of the CDR3 is TGTGCCAGCAGTTTAGCGGGGGACCCTGAACGACATCAGCCCCAGCATTTT. Encoded protein: CASSLAGDPERHQPQHF. The rearrangement joins TRBV27 to TRBJ1-5; possible D gene TRBD1, 5 bases. Germline loops: CDR1 MNHEY, CDR2 SMNVEV (reference sequence). Trimming removed 2 bases from V and 5 bases from J, with 19 bases in between. The CDR3 spans 17 residues.

The chain recombines TRBV27 with TRBJ2-7; no firm D call. Germline CDR1 reads MNHEY; CDR2 reads SMNVEV (reference sequence). This CDR3 contains 15 residues. V dropped 4 bases and J dropped 6 bases, with 19 bases sitting between them. The CDR3 DNA sequence: TGTGCCAGCAGTTCCCCTTCCTTTGGCGGTCGCGAGCAGTACTTC. It is translated as CASSSPSFGGREQYF.

The gene calls are TRBV9 and TRBJ2-7, with D unresolved. V was clipped by 3 bases and J by 4 bases, with 14 bases between them. From germline, CDR1 is SGDLS and CDR2 YYNGEE. The CDR3 spans 14 residues. CDR3 sequence: CASSAGPTDYEQYF. CDR3 nucleotides: TGTGCCAGCAGCGCAGGACCGACTGATTACGAGCAGTACTTC.

In its sample, this clone was seen a few times. A read error may be the cause here, since a much bigger clone is one base away. This rearrangement joins TRBV18 to TRBJ2-1; possibly TRBD2 for D (7 bases). The germline V gene has CDR1 KGHSH and CDR2 LQKENI. CDR3 size: 15 residues. As DNA, the CDR3 is TGTGCCAGCTCGGAAGCTCCGGGGGGCTACAATGAGCAGCTCTTC. Protein product: CASSEAPGGYNEQLF.

The rearrangement links TRBV7-8 to TRBJ2-7, with D maybe TRBD2 (6 bases). V gave up 6 bases and J gave up 0 bases, with 12 bases separating them. The CDR3 length is 14 residues. CDR1 and CDR2 (germline): SGHVS, FQNEAQ. DNA for the CDR3: TGTGCCAGCAGGGCGGGACGGAGCTCCTACGAGCAGTACTTC. Amino acid sequence: CASRAGRSSYEQYF.

This chain connects TRBV18 to TRBJ2-7; TRBD2 aligns across 12 bases. This CDR3 has 13 residues. CDR1 is KGHSH, CDR2 LQKENI, per germline. CDR3 loop: CASRLAGVYEQYF. In nucleotides, the CDR3 is TGTGCTTCCAGACTAGCGGGAGTATACGAGCAGTACTTC.

The chain combines TRBV7-2 with TRBJ2-7; D is perhaps TRBD1 (7 bases). The CDR3 consists of 14 residues. In germline, CDR1 is SGHTA, CDR2 FQGNSA. Trimming stripped 2 bases from V and 3 bases from J, with 11 bases between. The CDR3: CASSLSQGGYEQYF. The CDR3, as DNA: TGTGCCAGCAGCTTAAGTCAGGGGGGCTACGAGCAGTACTTC.

The chain recombines TRBV5-4 with TRBJ2-7; possibly TRBD1 for D (5 bases). Trimming took 4 bases from V and 1 from J, leaving 15 bases between them. Germline CDR1 is SGHNT and CDR2 is YYREEE (reference sequence). CDR3 size: 15 residues. The CDR3 bases are TGTGCCAGCAGCCAAGACAGAGCTTATTCCTACGAGCAGTACTTC. Translated: CASSQDRAYSYEQYF.

This chain links TRBV7-2 with TRBJ2-5, with D tentatively TRBD1 or TRBD2 (7 bases each). Germline CDR1 and CDR2: SGHTA and FQGNSA. The V gene lost 1 base and the J gene lost 2 bases, with 11 bases spanning the gap. The CDR3 is made up of 15 amino acids. The CDR3 protein is CASSLGAGQQETQYF. The CDR3 DNA reads as TGTGCCAGCAGCTTAGGAGCGGGACAGCAAGAGACCCAGTACTTC.

V and J are TRBV5-5 and TRBJ1-1, with D perhaps matching TRBD1 (6 bases). From germline, CDR1 is SGHKS and CDR2 YYEKEE (reference sequence). With 4 bases removed from V and 7 bases from J, the gap between germline ends came to 17 bases. This CDR3 spans 14 amino acids. The CDR3 DNA reads TGTGCCAGCAGCCCGTATGACAGGTACAATGAAGCTTTCTTT. Its protein is CASSPYDRYNEAFF.

The V call is TRBV7-9, the J call TRBJ2-7, with D uncertain. V was cut by 5 bases and J by 12 bases, with 17 bases left in between. The CDR3 covers 12 residues. Germline CDR1 and CDR2: SEHNR and FQNEAQ (reference sequence). The CDR3 here is CASSLDMSSSYF. The CDR3 DNA reads as TGTGCCAGCAGCCTAGACATGTCCTCCTCGTACTTC.

The rearrangement uses TRBV29-1 and TRBJ2-7; TRBD1 is a possible D gene (5 bases). This CDR3 has 14 amino acids. Germline V CDR1 and CDR2: SQVTM, ANQGSEA. V gave up 3 bases and J gave up 2 bases, with 14 bases separating them. CDR3 protein: CSVDFGSGPYEQYF. CDR3 DNA sequence: TGCAGCGTTGATTTTGGTTCAGGGCCCTACGAGCAGTACTTC.